This TCR beta chain was retrieved from a study of cytomegalovirus exposure and HLA in healthy donors. Study in general: Of 350 to 400 genotyped donors, more than 75% grouped in the Caucasian-associated ancestry cluster.

About this clone itself: Its antigen is not known.

With 60 Vbeta and 13 Jbeta primers, the PCR was carried out. Profiled with immunoSEQ multiplex PCR; TCRdb holds only in-frame clones, not every one. The sample has approximately 150,000 clones, around 77% seen once; the top ten hold 1.5% to 2%. Study-wide results and limits: Sequencing depth across donors, presence/absence analyses assumed, was roughly uniform.

The TCR comes from a woman in her twenties or thirties in good health and CMV-seronegative. The sample taken for sequencing was PBMCs.

The CDR3 DNA is TGTGCCAGCAGCTTGCCTGGGAGGCATCAGCCCCAGCATTTT. It translates to CASSLPGRHQPQHF. The chain joins TRBV5-8 to TRBJ1-5; D remains ambiguous. Germline V lookup: CDR1 SGHTS, CDR2 YDEGEE. The ends were cut back, 1 base at V and 5 bases at J, with 10 bases in the middle. The CDR3 spans 14 residues.